The 12 T cell receptor beta chains below were found in one sample sequenced in a study of blood T cells in healthy people across ages. A second about 6 to 12 cycle PCR used barcoded and J-beta primers. Using its own MiXCR run on the 5' RACE reads, TCRdb lists one record per CDR3 protein. The repertoire holds some 930,000 distinct CDR3 sequences, with 25% to 35% as singletons. These data are also associated with another study on T cells of mothers and their children.

The sample taken for sequencing was blood. These receptor sequences come from a woman aged 40 to 49 in good health.

There are a few counts of this clonotype. J is TRBJ2-2 and V is TRBV12-3 or TRBV12-4; 8 bases align to TRBD2. This CDR3 has 15 amino acids. V was clipped by 7 bases and J by 1 base; unmatched bases: 5. The CDR3 DNA follows: TGTGCCAGCAAACGCGGGGGGAAGAACACCGGGGAGCTGTTTTTT. Encoded protein: CASKRGGKNTGELFF.

CDR3 sequence reads: CASKRTVISNQPQHF. Here the CDR3 DNA reads TGTGCCAGCAAGCGGACGGTCATTAGCAATCAGCCCCAGCATTTT. The genes are TRBV27 and TRBJ1-5; D remains ambiguous. Trimming left V 7 bases short and J 0 bases short, with 13 bases between. The germline CDR1 and CDR2 sequences are MNHEY and SMNVEV (reference sequence). The CDR3 has 15 residues.

This clonotype was counted a few times. The J gene is TRBJ1-4, the V gene TRBV10-3, with D unresolved. Germline CDR1 and CDR2: ENHRY and SYGVKD. Trimming removed 4 bases from V and 7 bases from J, with 7 bases in between. The CDR3 is 12 residues long. The CDR3: CAISGGSEKLFF. In nucleotides, the CDR3 is TGTGCCATCAGTGGAGGGAGTGAAAAACTGTTTTTT.

With respect to this clonotype: At one of its ends the junction is not consistent with the germline gene, which may arise from a read error. The chain recombines TRBV11-2 with TRBJ2-7; perhaps TRBD2 as D (5 bases). This CDR3 region has 13 residues. Germline values: CDR1 SGHAT, CDR2 FQNNGV. The CDR3 loop reads CAGSFSGLHEQYF. In DNA, the CDR3 is TGTGCCGGCAGCTTTTCCGGACTCCACGAGCAGTACTTC. Looking up the rest from reference TRBV11-2 and TRBJ2-7 gives the full variable domain: EAGVAQSPRYKIIEKRQSVAFWCNPISGHATLYWYQQILGQGPKLLIQFQNNGVVDDSQLPKDRFSAERLKGVDSTLKIQPAKLEDSAVYLCAGSFSGLHEQYFGPGTRLTVT.

This clonotype was seen ten or more times. The CDR3 region has the DNA TGCAGTGCGCCGCCGGGACTAGCGGGGGACACCTACGAGCAGTACTTC. Its translation is CSAPPGLAGDTYEQYF. The chain carries TRBV20-1 and TRBJ2-7; 14 nucleotides line up with TRBD2. The length of the CDR3 is 16 residues. V shed 6 bases, J shed 2 bases, and the junction held 9 bases outside the gene matches. Germline V gives CDR1 DFQATT, CDR2 SNEGSKA (reference sequence).

The gene calls are TRBV12-3 or TRBV12-4 and TRBJ1-2; 10 nucleotides match TRBD1. Trimming cost V 6 bases and J 4 bases; bases outside gene matches: 8. The CDR3 length is 15 residues. The CDR3: CASRSRDRGPYGYTF. CDR3 bases: TGTGCCAGCAGGTCCCGGGACAGGGGACCCTATGGCTACACCTTC.

This clonotype occurred a few times. The chain is built from TRBV7-2 and TRBJ1-2, with TRBD1 as a possible D gene (5 bases). With 5 bases removed from V and 3 bases from J, the gap between germline ends came to 19 bases. CDR3 length: 16 amino acids. Germline CDR1 and CDR2: SGHTA and FQGNSA. Written as DNA, the CDR3 is TGTGCCAGCAGCCCTCAAGCCAGGGTGGGGGACTATGGCTACACCTTC. Its translation is CASSPQARVGDYGYTF.

This clonotype was counted ten times or more. The CDR3 region has the DNA TGTGCCAGCCGTATGGAACCATCTACACCCCTCCACTTT. This encodes CASRMEPSTPLHF. The chain combines TRBV12-3 or TRBV12-4 with TRBJ1-6; D remains unclear. The CDR3 covers 13 residues. V was pared by 8 bases and J by 11 bases, with 16 bases between.

This clonotype has ten or more counts. The rearrangement joins TRBV28 to TRBJ2-1; 14 bases match TRBD2. J lost 4 bases, V lost 4 bases, and 9 bases had no gene match. The germline CDR1 and CDR2 sequences are MDHEN and SYDVKM. This CDR3 comprises 18 residues. CDR3 sequence: CASSSYRLAGGSYNEQFF. CDR3 DNA sequence: TGTGCCAGCAGTTCCTACAGACTAGCGGGGGGGTCATACAATGAGCAGTTCTTC.

V is TRBV27 and J is TRBJ2-1; 7 bases are shared with TRBD1. This CDR3 has 15 residues. V lost 7 bases, J lost 0 bases, and 6 bases stayed unmatched. Germline lookup yields CDR1 MNHEY and CDR2 SMNVEV (reference sequence). CDR3 bases: TGTGCCAGCAAAACGGGACAGTCCTCCTACAATGAGCAGTTCTTC. It codes for CASKTGQSSYNEQFF.

This clonotype was seen many times. The chain couples TRBV6-4 to TRBJ1-2; 9 nucleotides align to TRBD1. Germline V gene data show CDR1 as MRHNA and CDR2 as SNTAGT. V shed 3 bases and J 8 bases; nucleotides not matched to a gene: 4. The CDR3 has 13 residues. CDR3 DNA: TGTGCCAGCAGTGAACAGGGGGCGAGGGGCTACACCTTC. Translated: CASSEQGARGYTF.

The genes are TRBV29-1 and TRBJ2-3, with a weak D call TRBD2 (5 bases). Germline V gene sequence: CDR1 SQVTM, CDR2 ANQGSEA. V was pared by 3 bases and J by 1 base, with 14 bases between. The CDR3 contains 15 residues. The CDR3: CSVEGIGGRTDTQYF. The CDR3 DNA sequence: TGCAGCGTTGAGGGGATTGGCGGGCGCACAGATACGCAGTATTTT.